This T cell receptor beta chain is drawn from a study of radiation and T cells in renal cell carcinoma. Generated by immunoSEQ multiplex PCR, the TCRdb table keeps only in-frame clones and is missing some. In the table there are about 140,000 clones, less than 85% of which are singletons. This clone was counted only a few times. Relative to the germline gene, one junction end is altered; a read error may explain this. CDR1 is LNHDA, CDR2 SQIVND, per germline (reference sequence). The CDR3 runs 15 residues. Time point here: baseline pretreatment blood. Indicated treatment: 15 Gy SBRT to primary tumor, nephrectomy 4 weeks later.

The TCR originated in a woman aged 45 to 65 with renal cell carcinoma. Sequencing was performed on blood, taken from a patient whose treatment included radiotherapy and nephrectomy. V gene TRBV19 combines with J gene TRBJ2-2, with 7 bases lining up with TRBD1. In DNA, the CDR3 is TGTGCCAGTAGCATAGGACAGGAGCCCACCGGGGAGCTGTTTTTT. This encodes CASSIGQEPTGELFF.